This TCR beta chain was sequenced during a study of identical twins. MiXCR, applied by TCRdb to the 5' RACE reads, yields one record per CDR3 protein. Of a few hundred thousand distinct CDR3 sequences listed, 20% to 25% were seen once; the top ten hold roughly 3%. Between the trimmed V and J ends, which lost 2 bases and 5 bases, there was a span of 7 bases. The CDR3 contains 13 residues. From germline, CDR1 is SGHTA and CDR2 FQGNSA. These sequences were also reported in another study, on T cells expressing NK-cell markers.

The sequencing sample was made of CD4+ T cells sorted from blood. The receptor was derived from a woman aged 18-35 years in good health. The chain combines TRBV7-2 with TRBJ2-1; D remains unclear. The CDR3 loop is CASSLIRHNEQFF. CDR3 DNA: TGTGCCAGCAGCTTAATCAGACACAATGAGCAGTTCTTC.